These 18 T cell receptor beta chains came from one sample sequenced in a study of OX40 agonist ivuxolimab in advanced cancers. TCRdb's table, derived via immunoSEQ multiplex PCR, lists solely in-frame clones and lacks some. This table has some 80,000 clones, over 75% appearing once. The starting material was CD4+ or CD8+ T cells sorted from blood, obtained in a trial of the OX40 agonist ivuxolimab. The receptors derive from an adult with an advanced solid tumor such as melanoma, head and neck, liver or kidney cancer.

This chain uses TRBV6-1 with TRBJ2-7; tentatively, D is TRBD1 (6 bases). The CDR3 is 14 residues long. Trimming took 2 bases from V and 2 from J, leaving 10 bases between them. Germline V gene data show CDR1 as MNHNS and CDR2 as SASEGT. CDR3 DNA sequence: TGTGCCAGCAGTGAACAGGACAGTCCCTACGAGCAGTACTTC. Its translation is CASSEQDSPYEQYF.

The chain uses TRBV7-9 and TRBJ1-1; 8 nucleotides align to TRBD1. V dropped 5 bases and J dropped 6; count of bases not matched to a gene: 8. Germline CDR1 reads SEHNR; CDR2 reads FQNEAQ (reference sequence). This CDR3 is 14 amino acids long. The CDR3: CASSAAGGRSEAFF. For the CDR3, the DNA is TGTGCCAGCAGCGCCGCAGGGGGCCGGTCTGAAGCTTTCTTT. Using reference TRBV7-9 and TRBJ1-1 for the parts outside the CDR3, the full variable domain is DTGVSQNPRHKITKRGQNVTFRCDPISEHNRLYWYRQTLGQGPEFLTYFQNEAQLEKSRLLSDRFSAERPKGSFSTLEIQRTEQGDSAMYLCASSAAGGRSEAFFGQGTRLTVV.

The CDR3 nucleotides read TGTGCCAGCAGCCCACCCGGACTAGCGGGGGGGCTCGGGGAGCTGTTTTTT. It encodes CASSPPGLAGGLGELFF. The genes are TRBV7-2 and TRBJ2-2; 15 bases agree with TRBD2. J lost 7 bases, V lost 5 bases, and 8 bases had no gene match. Per the germline V gene, CDR1 is SGHTA and CDR2 is FQGNSA. The CDR3 is made up of 17 amino acids. Together with reference TRBV7-2 and TRBJ2-2, the CDR3 gives the full variable domain: GAGVSQSPSNKVTEKGKDVELRCDPISGHTALYWYRQSLGQGLEFLIYFQGNSAPDKSGLPSDRFSAERTGGSVSTLTIQRTQQEDSAVYLCASSPPGLAGGLGELFFGEGSRLTVL.

The chain employs TRBV5-8 and TRBJ1-5; D is ambiguous. CDR1 and CDR2 (germline): SGHTS, YDEGEE. The CDR3 is 13 amino acids. V dropped 3 bases and J dropped 7 bases, with 11 bases sitting between them. For the CDR3, the DNA is TGTGCCAGCAGCTCCCTATTCGTCCAGCCCCAGCATTTT. Translating gives CASSSLFVQPQHF.

The chain recombines TRBV7-3 with TRBJ2-2; 7 bases map to TRBD2. V lost 9 bases, J lost 5 bases, and 3 bases stayed unmatched. CDR3 length: 12 residues. Germline CDR1 reads SGHTA; CDR2 reads FQGTGA. The CDR3 DNA reads as TGTGCCAGTAGGGGAGGGACCGGGGAGCTGTTTTTT. It encodes CASRGGTGELFF. Full variable domain (outside the CDR3, taken from reference TRBV7-3 and TRBJ2-2): GAGVSQTPSNKVTEKGKYVELRCDPISGHTALYWYRQSLGQGPEFLIYFQGTGAADDSGLPNDRFFAVRPEGSVSTLKIQRTERGDSAVYLCASRGGTGELFFGEGSRLTVL.

The chain uses TRBV2 and TRBJ1-3; 7 nucleotides align to TRBD1. The ends lost 8 bases at V and 4 bases at J; junction bases unmatched: 5. CDR1 and CDR2 (germline): SNHLY, FYNNEI. The CDR3 sequence is 13 residues long. CDR3 sequence reads: CASRQGQGNTIYF. The CDR3 DNA is TGTGCCAGCCGACAGGGACAAGGAAACACCATATATTTT.

This rearrangement joins TRBV18 to TRBJ2-7; 10 nucleotides align to TRBD1. The CDR3 runs 14 residues. V lost 5 bases, J lost 5 bases, and 6 bases stayed unmatched. CDR1 is KGHSH, CDR2 LQKENI, per germline. The CDR3: CASSGGTGVDEQYF. The CDR3 DNA follows: TGTGCCAGCTCAGGCGGGACAGGGGTAGACGAGCAGTACTTC.

This sequence joins TRBV11-2 and TRBJ1-1; D is unclear. CDR1 and CDR2 from the germline V gene are SGHAT and FQNNGV. This CDR3 is built from 15 residues. V dropped 1 base and J dropped 0 bases, with 9 bases sitting between them. The CDR3 region is CASSLAGSLNTEAFF. Here the CDR3 DNA reads TGTGCCAGCAGCTTAGCTGGCAGTTTGAACACTGAAGCTTTCTTT.

V usage is TRBV10-3 and J usage is TRBJ1-6; unclear D gene. V lost 6 bases, J lost 7 bases, and 10 bases lay in between. The CDR3 consists of 13 residues. In germline, CDR1 is ENHRY, CDR2 SYGVKD. This chain's CDR3 is CAIRREGNSPLHF. In nucleotides, the CDR3 is TGTGCCATCAGAAGAGAGGGCAATTCACCCCTCCACTTT.

The chain couples TRBV11-2 to TRBJ1-6; D call uncertain. The germline V gene encodes CDR1 SGHAT and CDR2 FQNNGV. With 0 bases removed from V and 4 bases from J, the gap between germline ends came to 7 bases. The CDR3 covers 15 residues. The CDR3 is CASSLESYYNSPLHF. CDR3 nucleotide sequence: TGTGCCAGCAGCTTAGAGAGCTATTATAATTCACCCCTCCACTTT.

A single count supports this clone. The V and J genes are TRBV19 and TRBJ2-7, with 7 bases lining up with TRBD2. The CDR3 has 15 residues. CDR1 LNHDA and CDR2 SQIVND come from the germline V gene (reference sequence). The V gene end was trimmed by 6 bases and the J gene end by 2 bases; junction bases not matched to a gene: 10. The CDR3 is CASSRGIAGAYEQYF. CDR3 bases: TGTGCCAGTAGCCGAGGGATTGCGGGGGCCTACGAGCAGTACTTC.

This clone was detected only once. The rearrangement uses TRBV19 and TRBJ2-3; 7 bases are shared with TRBD2. Germline V CDR1 and CDR2: LNHDA, SQIVND (reference sequence). V trimming: 6 bases; J trimming: 3 bases; junction bases outside the gene matches: 3. The CDR3 is 13 residues long. The CDR3 DNA reads TGTGCCAGTAGCGGGGGGTGGACAGATACGCAGTATTTT. Encoded protein: CASSGGWTDTQYF.

V gene TRBV5-8 combines with J gene TRBJ2-1, with 7 bases matching TRBD2. V dropped 3 bases and J dropped 14; count of bases not matched to a gene: 11. CDR1 and CDR2 from the germline V gene are SGHTS and YDEGEE. CDR3 length: 13 residues. The chain's CDR3 is CASSSFGERGEFF. CDR3 coding DNA: TGTGCCAGCAGCTCCTTCGGGGAGCGGGGCGAGTTCTTC.

CDR3 bases: TGCGCCAGCAGCTTTTCTGGGCCCGGGGGCACTGAAGCTTTCTTT. This gives the protein CASSFSGPGGTEAFF. This sequence joins TRBV5-1 and TRBJ1-1; maybe TRBD1 (5 bases). Germline CDR1 reads SGHRS; CDR2 reads YFSETQ. The ends were cut back, 2 bases at V and 4 bases at J, with 15 bases in the middle. The CDR3 consists of 15 residues.

This clone was counted a few times. The gene calls are TRBV4-1 and TRBJ2-5; 7 bases map to TRBD2. V lost 0 bases and J lost 4; bases outside the gene matches: 5. This CDR3 is 15 amino acids long. The germline V gene has CDR1 MGHRA and CDR2 YSYEKL. CDR3 region: CASSQDTGGRETQYF. For the CDR3, the DNA is TGCGCCAGCAGCCAAGATACGGGAGGACGAGAGACCCAGTACTTC.

The chain carries TRBV11-2 and TRBJ2-7, with a possible D match to TRBD1 (7 bases). Trimming pared 3 bases from V and 6 bases from J, leaving 12 bases between. Germline CDR1 SGHAT, CDR2 FQNNGV. The CDR3 covers 13 residues. Here the CDR3 reads CASSFNRGGEQYF. The DNA for the CDR3 is TGTGCCAGCAGCTTTAACAGGGGAGGCGAGCAGTACTTC. Variable domain in full (rest from reference TRBV11-2 and TRBJ2-7): EAGVAQSPRYKIIEKRQSVAFWCNPISGHATLYWYQQILGQGPKLLIQFQNNGVVDDSQLPKDRFSAERLKGVDSTLKIQPAKLEDSAVYLCASSFNRGGEQYFGPGTRLTVT.

Only one count was recorded for this clone. In DNA form, the CDR3 reads TGTGCCAGCAGTTACCCCGGGGCGCAAAATCAGCCCCAGCATTTT. The encoded protein is CASSYPGAQNQPQHF. J is TRBJ1-5 and V is TRBV6-6; D may be TRBD1 (5 bases). The V gene lost 2 bases and the J gene lost 4 bases, with 12 bases spanning the gap. Looked up from germline, CDR1 is MNHNY and CDR2 is SVGAGI (reference sequence). The CDR3 covers 15 residues.

The sample holds a few counts of this clone. V usage is TRBV2 and J usage is TRBJ2-7; TRBD1 aligns across 9 bases. The J segment lost 6 bases and the V segment lost 6 bases, leaving 6 bases of the junction unmatched. Germline assignment: CDR1 SNHLY and CDR2 FYNNEI. The CDR3 is made up of 13 amino acids. The CDR3 reads CASSRDRVREQYF. The CDR3 DNA follows: TGTGCCAGCAGCCGGGACAGGGTACGCGAGCAGTACTTC.